This T cell receptor (beta chain) was sequenced for a study of human T cells and chemical hapten exposure. Findings and caveats of the study: Expanded TCRs clustered into significantly more large CDR3 similarity groups than controls, the analysis revealed.

Time point denoted: patch test 1, 2 weeks after DPC sensitization. The treatment here: therapeutic diphenylcyclopropenone sensitization with weekly scalp DPC. At every patch-test visit, blood was drawn before the patch test was applied. This clonotype was counted only a few times. Its antigen is currently unknown. Trimming left V 8 bases short and J 4 bases short, with 11 bases between. The germline CDR1 and CDR2 sequences are MDHEN and SYDVKM. The CDR3 is 13 residues long. Per the original methods: Counts of TCRs in each sample centred on a median of around 92,000 and extended from about 24,000 to 680,000. TCRdb itself ran the RACE reads through MiXCR, one entry per CDR3 protein. None of the V and J calls come from the authors' own analysis; TCRdb made them. Seen here are about 340,000 distinct CDR3 sequences, around 7% observed once, and the top ten hold about 8%.

This chain links TRBV28 with TRBJ1-4; unclear D gene. The receptor comes from a woman aged 18-35 years with alopecia areata. Some clones in this sample may be carry-over from other donors' samples. The sequences come from whole blood, collected in connection with sensitization to the hapten diphenylcyclopropenone (DPC). The CDR3 sequence is CASHPVGNEKLFF. In nucleotides, the CDR3 is TGTGCCAGCCACCCAGTGGGTAATGAAAAACTGTTTTTT.